The 24 T cell receptor beta chains listed next were all sequenced from one sample in a study of cytomegalovirus exposure and HLA in healthy donors. Use of 60 Vbeta and 13 Jbeta primers characterized the PCR. TCRdb's table, derived via immunoSEQ multiplex PCR, lists solely in-frame clones and lacks some. The sample has some 180,000 clones, 73% seen once; the top ten hold 5% to 6.5%. The sequenced sample consisted of PBMCs. The receptors originated from a young woman in good health and CMV-seropositive.

The rearrangement joins TRBV7-8 to TRBJ2-7; the match to TRBD2 covers 7 bases. Germline lookup yields CDR1 SGHVS and CDR2 FQNEAQ. The CDR3 is made up of 16 amino acids. Losses at the gene ends were 1 base for V and 5 bases for J; bases not matched to a gene: 11. This CDR3 is CASSLGVERGQNEQYF. CDR3 bases: TGTGCCAGCAGCTTAGGAGTGGAGCGGGGCCAGAACGAGCAGTACTTC.

The gene calls are TRBV2 and TRBJ1-1, with 7 bases matching TRBD1. V dropped 6 bases and J dropped 3; count of bases not matched to a gene: 4. Germline CDR1 SNHLY, CDR2 FYNNEI. The CDR3 has 13 amino acids. In nucleotides, the CDR3 is TGTGCCAGCAGGATAGACAGGGACACTGAAGCTTTCTTT. This translates into CASRIDRDTEAFF.

This clone was observed a single time. This sample also contains other DNA sequences that code for the same CDR3. The chain is built from TRBV6-1 and TRBJ2-7, with 10 bases identical to TRBD1. The V gene's germline CDR1 is MNHNS and CDR2 SASEGT. Trimming removed 6 bases from V and 2 bases from J; junction bases left unmatched: 4. The CDR3 consists of 14 residues. Here the CDR3 reads CASSRDRGTYEQYF. Here the CDR3 DNA reads TGTGCCAGCAGCCGGGACAGGGGAACCTACGAGCAGTACTTC.

V and J are TRBV11-2 and TRBJ2-3; 8 positions agree with TRBD2. Germline lookup yields CDR1 SGHAT and CDR2 FQNNGV. V lost 1 base and J lost 3; bases outside the gene matches: 9. The CDR3 length is 17 residues. The CDR3, as DNA: TGTGCCAGCAGCTTAGCGGGGGGGGGCGGGGTGACAGATACGCAGTATTTT. Protein product: CASSLAGGGGVTDTQYF. Full variable domain (outside the CDR3, taken from reference TRBV11-2 and TRBJ2-3): EAGVAQSPRYKIIEKRQSVAFWCNPISGHATLYWYQQILGQGPKLLIQFQNNGVVDDSQLPKDRFSAERLKGVDSTLKIQPAKLEDSAVYLCASSLAGGGGVTDTQYFGPGTRLTVL.

V gene TRBV10-3 combines with J gene TRBJ1-1, with D possibly matching TRBD1 (6 bases). Deletions cut 3 bases from V and 2 bases from J, with 10 bases between. CDR3 length equals 14 residues. CDR1 and CDR2 from the germline V gene are ENHRY and SYGVKD. The CDR3 DNA sequence: TGTGCCATCAGTGAACGACAGGTCAACACTGAAGCTTTCTTT. Its translation: CAISERQVNTEAFF.

The chain carries TRBV2 and TRBJ1-5, with no clear D. Germline-derived CDR1 and CDR2 are SNHLY and FYNNEI. The V end was cut by 8 bases, the J end by 0 bases, with 11 bases between. The CDR3 is 14 amino acids. This chain's CDR3 is CASDEAYSNQPQHF. The CDR3 coding sequence is TGTGCCAGCGACGAGGCTTATAGCAATCAGCCCCAGCATTTT.

This clone appeared a few times. The genes are TRBV13 and TRBJ1-2, with no clear D. The CDR3 loop spans 14 amino acids. Germline V gene data show CDR1 as PRHDT and CDR2 as FYEKMQ (reference sequence). V dropped 0 bases and J dropped 2 bases, with 7 bases sitting between them. Here the CDR3 DNA reads TGTGCCAGCAGCTTAGGTAACTTCAACTATGGCTACACCTTC. This encodes CASSLGNFNYGYTF.

This chain joins TRBV7-2 and TRBJ2-3, with D tentatively TRBD2 (6 bases). The length of the CDR3 is 14 residues. CDR1 and CDR2 from the germline V gene are SGHTA and FQGNSA. Trimming took 1 base from V and 6 from J, leaving 11 bases between them. This chain's CDR3 is CASSLVGGEDTQYF. In nucleotides, the CDR3 is TGTGCCAGCAGCTTAGTGGGGGGTGAGGATACGCAGTATTTT.

This chain connects TRBV2 to TRBJ2-3; TRBD2 matches 9 bases. The CDR3 has 16 residues. Germline CDR1 and CDR2: SNHLY and FYNNEI. Trimming took 4 bases from V and 0 from J; bases not matched to a gene: 5. The CDR3 reads CASSGVLAGSTDTQYF. The DNA of the CDR3 is TGTGCCAGCAGTGGGGTCCTAGCGGGGAGCACAGATACGCAGTATTTT.

V is TRBV29-1 and J is TRBJ1-1; unclear D gene. Germline-derived CDR1 and CDR2 are SQVTM and ANQGSEA. The V gene lost 5 bases and the J gene lost 3 bases, with 16 bases spanning the gap. The CDR3 has 14 amino acids. The CDR3 loop reads CSVFAGVMDTEAFF. The CDR3 DNA sequence: TGCAGCGTTTTTGCCGGGGTAATGGACACTGAAGCTTTCTTT.

This chain connects TRBV2 to TRBJ1-4; a possible D gene is TRBD1 (6 bases). Germline assignment: CDR1 SNHLY and CDR2 FYNNEI. Deletions cut 5 bases from V and 4 bases from J, with 17 bases between. The CDR3 contains 16 residues. CDR3 sequence reads: CASSLGRQADNEKLFF. Here the CDR3 DNA reads TGTGCCAGCAGTCTTGGCCGACAGGCTGATAATGAAAAACTGTTTTTT.

This clone was detected only once. The CDR3 coding sequence is TGTGCCAGCAGCTGGGGGACTAGTCGAGAGACCCAGTACTTC. Translation: CASSWGTSRETQYF. The chain has TRBV5-6 and TRBJ2-5; 8 nucleotides match TRBD2. Germline CDR1 and CDR2: SGHDT and YYEEEE. V was pared by 3 bases and J by 4 bases, with 5 bases of the junction left unmatched. CDR3 length equals 14 residues.

The chain recombines TRBV7-9 with TRBJ1-1; D possibly corresponds to TRBD1 (6 bases). The CDR3 totals 14 residues. With 11 bases removed from V and 0 bases from J, the gap between germline ends came to 16 bases. Germline values: CDR1 SEHNR, CDR2 FQNEAQ (reference sequence). The chain's CDR3 is CAGGRGSMNTEAFF. The CDR3 DNA is TGTGCCGGAGGCAGGGGCTCGATGAACACTGAAGCTTTCTTT.

This rearrangement joins TRBV4-1 to TRBJ2-2; possible D gene TRBD2, 7 bases. The CDR3 is made up of 15 amino acids. Trimming removed 0 bases from V and 5 bases from J, with 10 bases in between. The germline V gene encodes CDR1 MGHRA and CDR2 YSYEKL. The CDR3 sequence is CASSQEGGLTGELFF. The CDR3 DNA is TGCGCCAGCAGCCAAGAGGGGGGGCTGACCGGGGAGCTGTTTTTT.

This sequence joins TRBV5-4 and TRBJ1-4; D gene unclear. V was cut by 0 bases and J by 8 bases, with 11 bases left in between. This CDR3 has 14 amino acids. Germline V CDR1 and CDR2: SGHNT, YYREEE (reference sequence). CDR3 coding DNA: TGTGCCAGCAGCTTGGGGGAGGAAGCCGAAAAACTGTTTTTT. Amino acids: CASSLGEEAEKLFF.

The chain links TRBV6-1 to TRBJ2-7; D not certain. The CDR3 totals 12 residues. With 6 bases removed from V and 0 bases from J, the gap between germline ends came to 6 bases. Germline CDR1 reads MNHNS; CDR2 reads SASEGT. CDR3 coding DNA: TGTGCCAGCAGCGGGTCCTCCTACGAGCAGTACTTC. It translates to CASSGSSYEQYF.

This chain joins TRBV7-6 and TRBJ2-1; no clear D gene. CDR3 length: 13 residues. From germline, CDR1 is SGHVS and CDR2 FNYEAQ. The V gene lost 2 bases and the J gene lost 7 bases, with 9 bases spanning the gap. In DNA, the CDR3 is TGTGCCAGCAGCTTATCCTTTACAAATGAGCAGTTCTTC. Encoded protein: CASSLSFTNEQFF. The variable domain in full, completed from reference TRBV7-6 and TRBJ2-1, reads GAGVSQSPRYKVTKRGQDVALRCDPISGHVSLYWYRQALGQGPEFLTYFNYEAQQDKSGLPNDRFSAERPEGSISTLTIQRTEQRDSAMYRCASSLSFTNEQFFGPGTRLTVL.

The V call is TRBV15, the J call TRBJ2-5; D gene unclear. The germline V gene encodes CDR1 LNHNV and CDR2 YYDKDF (reference sequence). Deletions cut 0 bases from V and 4 bases from J, with 3 bases between. This CDR3 region has 12 residues. The CDR3 nucleotides are TGTGCCACCAGCAGAGACCGAGAGACCCAGTACTTC. Its protein is CATSRDRETQYF.

V usage is TRBV5-1 and J usage is TRBJ2-7; D gene uncertain. This CDR3 region has 12 residues. Germline CDR1 reads SGHRS; CDR2 reads YFSETQ. With 4 bases removed from V and 7 bases from J, the gap between germline ends came to 12 bases. DNA of the CDR3: TGCGCCAGCAGCATACCGGCGGAAGAGCAGTACTTC. Its protein is CASSIPAEEQYF.

The rearrangement links TRBV9 to TRBJ1-5; TRBD1 matches 7 bases. The CDR3 covers 13 residues. V was pared by 4 bases and J by 6 bases, with 4 bases of the junction left unmatched. CDR1 and CDR2 (germline): SGDLS, YYNGEE. The CDR3 loop reads CASSKTGVQPQHF. CDR3 nucleotides: TGTGCCAGCAGCAAAACAGGGGTTCAGCCCCAGCATTTT.

This clone was seen a single time. The chain joins TRBV5-1 to TRBJ1-1; 8 bases are shared with TRBD1. Germline assignment: CDR1 SGHRS and CDR2 YFSETQ. V lost 4 bases, J lost 1 base, and 3 bases stayed unmatched. The CDR3 totals 14 residues. The CDR3 region has the DNA TGCGCCAGCAGCAAAGGACAGGGGAACACTGAAGCTTTCTTT. Protein: CASSKGQGNTEAFF.

The rearrangement uses TRBV6-5 and TRBJ2-7, with 8 bases aligning to TRBD2. J lost 6 bases, V lost 5 bases, and 12 bases had no gene match. The CDR3 has 15 amino acids. The germline V gene has CDR1 MNHEY and CDR2 SVGAGI. In nucleotides, the CDR3 is TGTGCCAGCAGTGACTGGCTCGGGGGGGCTGGCGAGCAGTACTTC. Translated: CASSDWLGGAGEQYF.

This clone came up a few times. The rearrangement links TRBV4-1 to TRBJ2-5; TRBD1 matches 9 bases. The V segment lost 5 bases and the J segment 3 bases; nucleotides outside the gene matches: 4. In germline, CDR1 is MGHRA, CDR2 YSYEKL. The CDR3 length is 14 residues. The CDR3 loop reads CASSFTGGEETQYF. The CDR3 DNA reads TGCGCCAGCAGCTTTACAGGGGGCGAAGAGACCCAGTACTTC.

As concerns this clone: The sample holds other DNA sequences that translate to the same CDR3. This chain links TRBV12-5 with TRBJ2-1; 8 bases fit TRBD1. The CDR3 has 15 amino acids. Germline V CDR1 and CDR2: LGHNT, FRNRAP. The ends lost 6 bases at V and 0 bases at J; junction bases unmatched: 4. The CDR3 sequence is CASGSGQGSYNEQFF. CDR3 bases: TGTGCTAGTGGCTCCGGACAGGGCTCCTACAATGAGCAGTTCTTC.